The 2 T cell receptor beta chains reported below all come from one sample, sequenced in a study of molecular identifiers for immune sequencing clone quantification (dated by TCRdb to the late 2010s). Library preparation was by PCR. The listed sequencing device is Illumina HiSeq 4000. Through fastp at Q25 and MiXCR, TCRdb rebuilt clones from the public reads, retaining in-frame beta chains. When rows share a CDR3 protein, they turn into one entry using the most common DNA and genes. The sample contains under 650,000 distinct CDR3 sequences, about 20% of them found a single time. The ten most abundant clones make up approximately 0.9% of the sample. The sequenced sample was naive CD8+ T cells from blood, with Jurkat cell RNA spiked in. The cell subset or site label here, explained by the study, means: FACS-sorted CD8+CD4-CCR7+CD45RA+ naive T cells. These receptors came from a human donor in good health. Some libraries in this study had Jurkat cell RNA spiked in.

This clonotype has only a few counts. V and J are TRBV2 and TRBJ2-7; D perhaps matches TRBD1 (5 bases). The CDR3 runs 14 residues. V lost 8 bases and J lost 0, with 14 bases in between. Germline V CDR1 and CDR2: SNHLY, FYNNEI. The DNA of the CDR3 is TGTGCCAGCTCCGAAACAGGCAACTCCTACGAGCAGTACTTC. This encodes CASSETGNSYEQYF. The full variable domain, completed using reference TRBV2 and TRBJ2-7, is EPEVTQTPSHQVTQMGQEVILRCVPISNHLYFYWYRQILGQKVEFLVSFYNNEISEKSEIFDDQFSVERPDGSNFTLKIRSTKLEDSAMYFCASSETGNSYEQYFGPGTRLTVT.

In its sample, this clonotype was seen many times. V is TRBV25-1 and J is TRBJ1-5; 9 bases line up with TRBD1. J lost 7 bases, V lost 6 bases, and 22 bases had no gene match. This CDR3 spans 19 amino acids. Germline assignment: CDR1 MGHDK and CDR2 SYGVNS. CDR3 DNA: TGTGCCAGCAGGAAGCTTCGGGACAGGGTAATTCCTATTCGCCAGCCCCAGCATTTT. Protein product: CASRKLRDRVIPIRQPQHF. Full variable domain (remainder filled in from reference TRBV25-1 and TRBJ1-5): EADIYQTPRYLVIGTGKKITLECSQTMGHDKMYWYQQDPGMELHLIHYSYGVNSTEKGDLSSESTVSRIRTEHFPLTLESARPSHTSQYLCASRKLRDRVIPIRQPQHFGDGTRLSIL.